One and the same sample provided the 5 T cell receptor beta chains below, sequenced in a study of blood T cells in healthy people across ages. A sample-barcoded 5' primer and a J-beta primer mix were used in a second PCR of about 7 to 11 cycles. TCRdb reprocessed the 5' RACE reads with MiXCR, giving one entry per CDR3 protein. The sample lists roughly 1,800,000 distinct CDR3 sequences; 40% to 55% were seen once. The sequencing sample was made of blood. These receptors originate from a woman in her 40s in good health.

The rearrangement links TRBV7-2 to TRBJ2-3, with 10 positions matching TRBD1. The CDR3 runs 17 residues. Per germline, CDR1 SGHTA and CDR2 FQGNSA. V lost 1 base to trimming and J lost 6 bases; unmatched junction nucleotides: 10. CDR3 protein: CASSLVPGQGSADTQYF. DNA of the CDR3: TGTGCCAGCAGCTTAGTCCCGGGACAGGGGAGCGCGGATACGCAGTATTTT.

Concerning this clonotype: A much larger clonotype is one base distant, so this may be a read error. The genes are TRBV7-2 and TRBJ2-7, with D unresolved. CDR3 length: 13 amino acids. Germline assignment: CDR1 SGHTA and CDR2 FQGNSA. Trimming took 4 bases from V and 7 from J, leaving 14 bases between them. The DNA for the CDR3 is TGTGCCAGCAGCTCGCCAAGCTACAATGAGCAGTACTTC. Protein product: CASSSPSYNEQYF.

This sequence joins TRBV4-1 and TRBJ2-1; perhaps TRBD1 as D (5 bases). The CDR3 length is 14 residues. Germline CDR1 is MGHRA and CDR2 is YSYEKL. V gave up 6 bases and J gave up 0 bases, with 9 bases separating them. The CDR3 spells CASSEQDSYNEQFF. The CDR3 coding sequence is TGCGCCAGCAGTGAACAGGACTCCTACAATGAGCAGTTCTTC.

The V call is TRBV2, the J call TRBJ2-3; weak D call: TRBD2 (5 bases). V was shortened by 10 bases and J by 5 bases, with 16 bases between the two germline ends. CDR1 is SNHLY and CDR2 is FYNNEI in the germline V gene. The CDR3 consists of 13 residues. The CDR3 spells CATLPGFKDTQYF. In nucleotides, the CDR3 is TGTGCCACCTTACCGGGGTTCAAAGATACGCAGTATTTT.

This clonotype was seen a handful of times. V and J are TRBV6-6 and TRBJ2-5; 9 bases map to TRBD2. The ends lost 4 bases at V and 11 bases at J; junction bases unmatched: 14. The CDR3 contains 15 residues. CDR1 and CDR2 from the germline V gene are MNHNY and SVGAGI (reference sequence). CDR3 in DNA: TGTGCCAGCAGTTCCGTCTCAGCGGGGGGATCGGAGCAGTACTTC. It is translated as CASSSVSAGGSEQYF.